This T cell receptor beta chain derives from a study of blood T cell repertoires in COVID-19 (dated by TCRdb to 2019 to 2021). Concerning the study at large: Samples from collaborators originated in the United States, Italy and Spain and spanned both the acute and convalescent phases of COVID-19. Samples came from the ongoing ImmuneRACE study (first 160 participants) plus 1,254 subjects from 6 global collaborators. Sample metadata almost always included a de-identified subject ID, COVID-19 status, age in years and sex. A freely available public database, intended as a resource for researchers studying the immune response to SARS-CoV-2, is where the repertoires were released. The dataset comprised deeply sampled blood TCRbeta repertoires from subjects exposed to, actively infected with, or recovered from COVID-19. The prospective study material was composed of cDNA or gDNA derived from T cells, B-cell-depleted T cells, or PBMCs. Where available, HLA class I and class II types were taken from metadata supplied by the sample provider and were not determined by assay-based typing. What the authors observed across the whole study: Clinical and demographic metadata were provided uncurated, with the amount varying by source and participant.

The CDR3 has 17 amino acids, counting the end cysteine and phenylalanine. Solely the CDR3 DNA is kept, with 51 bases framed from the first base. Trimming takes 5 bases off V and 6 bases off J; junction bases not matched to a gene: 13. CDR1 and CDR2 are drawn from the germline V gene (reference sequence): SEHNR, FQNEAQ. Each collaborating institution followed its own protocols to collect whole blood in K2EDTA tubes. For TCRbeta analysis, collaborators shipped samples in one of three forms: frozen whole blood, isolated PBMCs, or DNA extracted from either of those sample types. The immunoSEQ Assay, a bias-controlled multiplex PCR, was used to amplify TCRbeta CDR3 regions from genomic DNA. Turning to the authors' computational methods: The number of nucleated cells in each sample was estimated from the amplification of reference gene primers within the assay. To quantify the absolute abundance of each unique TCRbeta CDR3 rearrangement, sequence reads were collapsed and filtered. Productive Simpson clonality was computed per sample as the square root of Simpson's diversity index over productive rearrangements. TCRdb took this table from immuneACCESS and kept in-frame rearrangements with V and J called. Such tables lack part of the clones; where checked against another copy, unresolved V genes explain under half of the gap, and the rest is unexplained. V and J calls and clone size are copied from that table; D and trimming were computed from the DNA. The sample table records about 80,000 clones; 84% of these occur just once. Together, the top ten hold 3.5% to 4% of the sample.

Note on this clone: Its antigen remains unidentified. Qualities for individual bases were not recorded, and no much larger clone is one base off.

The clonotype was recovered from a man between 50 and 59 years old with acute or convalescent COVID-19. Sequencing used peripheral blood. The V and J segments used are TRBV7-9 and TRBJ1-4; 9 central bases correspond to TRBD1. DNA sequence: TGTGCCAGCAGCCACCGACCCCCGGGACAGGGAGATGAAAAACTGTTTTTT. The resulting protein is CASSHRPPGQGDEKLFF.